This TCR beta chain was captured by sequencing in a study of T cell responses to AZD1222 COVID-19 vaccine. Turning to this clone: Sequence at one end of the junction differs from germline and may be a read error.

The assay was immunoSEQ multiplex PCR, and TCRdb's table has in-frame clones only and misses some. The sample includes about 140,000 clones, 88% of them seen just once. The CDR3 is 14 residues long. Germline V gives CDR1 LGHNA, CDR2 YNFKEQ. The specimen comprised peripheral blood, sampled 28 days after the second AZD1222 dose. The chain carries TRBV4-2 and TRBJ2-7, with no clear D. The source is an adult who received the AZD1222 COVID-19 vaccine. The CDR3 sequence is CASSHVALGPERYF. The CDR3 DNA sequence: TGTGCCAGCAGCCATGTGGCCCTAGGCCCCGAGCGGTACTTC.